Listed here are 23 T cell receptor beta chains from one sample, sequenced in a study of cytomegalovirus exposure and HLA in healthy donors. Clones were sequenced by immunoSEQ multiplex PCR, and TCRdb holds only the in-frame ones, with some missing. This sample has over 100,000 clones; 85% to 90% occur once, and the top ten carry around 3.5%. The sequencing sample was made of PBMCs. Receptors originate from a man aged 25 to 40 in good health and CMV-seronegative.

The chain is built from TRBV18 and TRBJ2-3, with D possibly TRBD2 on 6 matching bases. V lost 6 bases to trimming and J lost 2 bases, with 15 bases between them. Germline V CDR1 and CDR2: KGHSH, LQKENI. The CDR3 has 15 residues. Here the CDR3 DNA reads TGTGCCAGCTCCCTCGGGAGAGCGGCCACAGATACGCAGTATTTT. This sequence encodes CASSLGRAATDTQYF.

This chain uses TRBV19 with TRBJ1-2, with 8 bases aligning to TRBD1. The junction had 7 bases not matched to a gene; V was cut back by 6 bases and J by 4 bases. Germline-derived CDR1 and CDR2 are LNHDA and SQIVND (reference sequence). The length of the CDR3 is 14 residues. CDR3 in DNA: TGTGCCAGTAGCCTGGACAGGGAATTCTATGGCTACACCTTC. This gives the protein CASSLDREFYGYTF.

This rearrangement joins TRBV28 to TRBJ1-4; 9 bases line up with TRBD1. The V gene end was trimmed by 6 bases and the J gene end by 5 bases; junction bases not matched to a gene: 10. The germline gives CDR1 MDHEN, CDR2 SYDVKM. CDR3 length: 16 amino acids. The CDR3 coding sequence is TGTGCCAGCAGGACCCACAGGGGGCCGTCGAATGAAAAACTGTTTTTT. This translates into CASRTHRGPSNEKLFF.

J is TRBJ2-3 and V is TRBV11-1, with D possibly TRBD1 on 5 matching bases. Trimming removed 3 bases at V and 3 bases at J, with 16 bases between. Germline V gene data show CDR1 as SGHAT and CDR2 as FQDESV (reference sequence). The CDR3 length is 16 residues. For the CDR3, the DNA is TGTGCCAGCAGCTTGGTGGCAGGGAAGGGGACAGATACGCAGTATTTT. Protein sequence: CASSLVAGKGTDTQYF.

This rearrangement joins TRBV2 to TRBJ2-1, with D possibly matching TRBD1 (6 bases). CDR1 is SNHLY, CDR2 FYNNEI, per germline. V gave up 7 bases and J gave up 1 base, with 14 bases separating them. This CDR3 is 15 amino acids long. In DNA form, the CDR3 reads TGTGCCAGCACCCAATACAGGGAATCCTACAATGAGCAGTTCTTC. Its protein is CASTQYRESYNEQFF.

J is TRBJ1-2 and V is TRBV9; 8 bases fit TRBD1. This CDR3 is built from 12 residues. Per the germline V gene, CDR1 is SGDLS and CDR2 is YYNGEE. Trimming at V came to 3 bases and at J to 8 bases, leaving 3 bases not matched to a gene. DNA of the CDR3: TGTGCCAGCAGCGCGACAGGGGCCGGCTACACCTTC. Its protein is CASSATGAGYTF.

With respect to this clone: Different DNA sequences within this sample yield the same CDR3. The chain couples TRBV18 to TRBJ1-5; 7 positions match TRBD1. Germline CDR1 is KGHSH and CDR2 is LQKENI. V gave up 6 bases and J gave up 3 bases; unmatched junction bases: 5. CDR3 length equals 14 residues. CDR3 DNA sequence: TGTGCCAGCTCCCCCGACAGGGCCAATCAGCCCCAGCATTTT. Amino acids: CASSPDRANQPQHF.

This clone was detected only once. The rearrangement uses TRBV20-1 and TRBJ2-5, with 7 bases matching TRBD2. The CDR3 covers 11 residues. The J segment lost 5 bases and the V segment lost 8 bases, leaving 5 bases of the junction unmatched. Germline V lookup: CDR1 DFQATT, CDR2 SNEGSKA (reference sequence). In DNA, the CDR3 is TGCAGTCGACTAGCCAGTGAGACCCAGTACTTC. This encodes CSRLASETQYF.

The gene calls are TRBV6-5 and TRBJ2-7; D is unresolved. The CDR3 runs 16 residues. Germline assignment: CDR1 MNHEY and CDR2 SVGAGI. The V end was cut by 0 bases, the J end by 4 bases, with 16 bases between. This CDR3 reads CASSYSPLSARYEQYF. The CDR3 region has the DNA TGTGCCAGCAGTTACTCCCCCCTAAGCGCGCGTTACGAGCAGTACTTC.

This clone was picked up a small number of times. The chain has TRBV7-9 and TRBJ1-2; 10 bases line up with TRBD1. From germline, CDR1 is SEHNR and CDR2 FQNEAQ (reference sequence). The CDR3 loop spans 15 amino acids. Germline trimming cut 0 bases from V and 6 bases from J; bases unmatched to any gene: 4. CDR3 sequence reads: CASSLARDRGHGYTF. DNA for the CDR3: TGTGCCAGCAGCTTAGCGAGGGACAGGGGTCATGGCTACACCTTC.

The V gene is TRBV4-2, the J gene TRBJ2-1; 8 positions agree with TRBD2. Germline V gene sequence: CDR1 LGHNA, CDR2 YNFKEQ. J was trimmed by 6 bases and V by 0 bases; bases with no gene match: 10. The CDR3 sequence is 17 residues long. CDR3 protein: CASSQDWKRGPPNEQFF. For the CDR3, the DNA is TGTGCCAGCAGCCAAGATTGGAAGCGGGGGCCCCCCAATGAGCAGTTCTTC.

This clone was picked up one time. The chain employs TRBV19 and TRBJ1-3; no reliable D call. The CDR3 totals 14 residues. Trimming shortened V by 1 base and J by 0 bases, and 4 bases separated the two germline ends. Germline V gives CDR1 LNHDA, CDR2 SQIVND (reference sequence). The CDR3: CASSIGGSGNTIYF. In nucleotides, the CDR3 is TGTGCCAGTAGTATAGGCGGCTCTGGAAACACCATATATTTT.

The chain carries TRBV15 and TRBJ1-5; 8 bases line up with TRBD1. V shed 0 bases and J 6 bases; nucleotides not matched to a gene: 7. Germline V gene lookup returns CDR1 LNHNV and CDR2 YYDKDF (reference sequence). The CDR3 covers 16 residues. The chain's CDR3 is CATSRDRQGNGQPQHF. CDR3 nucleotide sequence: TGTGCCACCAGCAGAGATCGACAGGGGAACGGTCAGCCCCAGCATTTT.

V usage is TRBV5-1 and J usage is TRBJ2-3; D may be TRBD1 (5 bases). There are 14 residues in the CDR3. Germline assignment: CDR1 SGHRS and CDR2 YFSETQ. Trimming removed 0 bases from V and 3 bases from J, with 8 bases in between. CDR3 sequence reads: CASSLEGQTDTQYF. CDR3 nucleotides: TGCGCCAGCAGCTTGGAGGGGCAAACAGATACGCAGTATTTT.

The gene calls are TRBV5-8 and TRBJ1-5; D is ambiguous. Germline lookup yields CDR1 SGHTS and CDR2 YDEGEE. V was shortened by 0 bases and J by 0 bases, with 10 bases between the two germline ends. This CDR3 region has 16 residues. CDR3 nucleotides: TGTGCCAGCAGCTTGGTCACAGTCTATAGCAATCAGCCCCAGCATTTT. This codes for CASSLVTVYSNQPQHF.

CDR3 nucleotides: TGTGCCAGCAGCTACTACCCTATCTATGGCTACACCTTC. It translates to CASSYYPIYGYTF. This chain uses TRBV11-2 with TRBJ1-2, with no clear D. CDR1 SGHAT and CDR2 FQNNGV come from the germline V gene. This CDR3 comprises 13 residues. Trimming took off 4 bases at V and 4 bases at J, with 10 bases between the two ends.

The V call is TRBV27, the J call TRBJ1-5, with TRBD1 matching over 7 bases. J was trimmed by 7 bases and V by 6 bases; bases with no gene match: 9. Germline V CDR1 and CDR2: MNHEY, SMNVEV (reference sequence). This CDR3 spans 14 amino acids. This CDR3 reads CASSQQGPEQPQHF. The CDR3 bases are TGTGCCAGCAGCCAACAGGGGCCGGAACAGCCCCAGCATTTT.

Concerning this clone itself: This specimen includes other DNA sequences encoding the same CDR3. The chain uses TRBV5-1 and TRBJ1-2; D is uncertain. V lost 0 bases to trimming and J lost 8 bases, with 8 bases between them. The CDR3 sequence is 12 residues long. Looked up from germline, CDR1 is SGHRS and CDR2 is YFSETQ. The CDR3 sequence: CASSLDSRGYTF. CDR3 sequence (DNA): TGCGCCAGCAGCTTGGACAGTAGGGGCTACACCTTC.

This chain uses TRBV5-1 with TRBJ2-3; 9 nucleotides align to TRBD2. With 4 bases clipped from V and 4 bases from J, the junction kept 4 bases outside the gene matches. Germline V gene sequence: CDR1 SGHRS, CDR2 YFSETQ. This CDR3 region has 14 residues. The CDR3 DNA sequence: TGCGCCAGCAGCCTTGAGCGGGGGGCAGATACGCAGTATTTT. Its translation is CASSLERGADTQYF.

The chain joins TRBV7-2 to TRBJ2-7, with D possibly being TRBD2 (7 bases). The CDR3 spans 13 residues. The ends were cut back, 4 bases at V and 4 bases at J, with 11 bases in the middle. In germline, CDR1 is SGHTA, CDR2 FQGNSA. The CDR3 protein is CASSSRGGYEQYF. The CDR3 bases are TGTGCCAGCAGCTCGAGGGGGGGTTACGAGCAGTACTTC. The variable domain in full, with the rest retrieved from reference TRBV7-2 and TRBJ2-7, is GAGVSQSPSNKVTEKGKDVELRCDPISGHTALYWYRQSLGQGLEFLIYFQGNSAPDKSGLPSDRFSAERTGGSVSTLTIQRTQQEDSAVYLCASSSRGGYEQYFGPGTRLTVT.

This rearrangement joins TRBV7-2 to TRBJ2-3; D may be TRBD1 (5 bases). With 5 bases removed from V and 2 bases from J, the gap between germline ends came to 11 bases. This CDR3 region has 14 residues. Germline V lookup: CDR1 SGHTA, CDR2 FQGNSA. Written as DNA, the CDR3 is TGTGCCAGCAGCACCCGACAGAACACAGATACGCAGTATTTT. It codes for CASSTRQNTDTQYF.

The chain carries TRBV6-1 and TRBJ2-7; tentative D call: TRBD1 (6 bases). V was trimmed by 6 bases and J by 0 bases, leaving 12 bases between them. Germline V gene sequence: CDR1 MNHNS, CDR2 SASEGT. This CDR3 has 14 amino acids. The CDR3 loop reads CASSRDTSSYEQYF. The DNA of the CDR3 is TGTGCCAGCAGCCGGGACACAAGCTCCTACGAGCAGTACTTC.

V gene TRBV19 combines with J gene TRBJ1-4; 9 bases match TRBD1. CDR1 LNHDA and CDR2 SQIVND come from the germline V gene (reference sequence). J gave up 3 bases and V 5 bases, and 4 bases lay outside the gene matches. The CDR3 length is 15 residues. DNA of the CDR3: TGTGCCAGTAGTGGGACAGGGAGTTCTAATGAAAAACTGTTTTTT. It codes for CASSGTGSSNEKLFF.